This T cell receptor (beta chain) originates from a study of blood T cell repertoires in COVID-19. Study information: COVID-19 samples collected from the United States, Italy and Spain covered acute and convalescent phases. PBMCs, B-cell-depleted T cells, or T cells were the source of the cDNA or gDNA that made up the material.

Cohorts were determined from participant-reported clinical history. In its sample, this clone was seen once. Trimming cost V 3 bases and J 2 bases; bases outside gene matches: 3. This CDR3 comprises 16 residues. Germline values: CDR1 KGHDR, CDR2 SFDVKD. Original processing notes: Amplification of reference gene primers was used by the study to estimate nucleated cell counts. The assay was immunoSEQ multiplex PCR, and TCRdb's table has in-frame clones only and misses some. Clonal size and the V and J genes are those of that table, whereas D and trimming came from the DNA. The repertoire holds roughly 450,000 clones, with roughly 87% as singletons.

The sample was PBMCs or T cells enriched from blood (not recorded which). The clonotype originates from a young man who had recovered from COVID-19. The chain couples TRBV24-1 to TRBJ2-1; 10 bases are a match to TRBD2. This CDR3 reads CATSDALAGAYNEQFF. The CDR3 DNA reads TGTGCCACCAGTGATGCTCTAGCGGGAGCCTACAATGAGCAGTTCTTC.